These 26 T cell receptor beta chains were sequenced from one sample in a study of shared clonotypes between healthy human individuals. TCRdb keeps only in-frame clones here, not all; method: immunoSEQ multiplex PCR. The table has about 2,500,000 clones, around nine tenths seen once. Sequencing used naive CD4+ T cells sorted from blood. The subset was: CD45RA+ positively selected. The source of these receptors is a young man in good health.

The chain joins TRBV6-5 to TRBJ1-2; possible D gene TRBD1, 6 bases. Germline V lookup: CDR1 MNHEY, CDR2 SVGAGI. Trimming stripped 5 bases from V and 8 bases from J, with 18 bases between. There are 14 residues in the CDR3. CDR3 coding DNA: TGTGCCAGCAGTCGAGTTCCACAGGGAAAGGGCTACACCTTC. Residues: CASSRVPQGKGYTF.

The V and J genes are TRBV19 and TRBJ1-6, with 10 nucleotides matching TRBD1. With V trimmed by 5 bases and J by 6 bases, 4 bases remained unmatched. There are 15 residues in the CDR3. Germline lookup yields CDR1 LNHDA and CDR2 SQIVND (reference sequence). As DNA, the CDR3 is TGTGCCAGTAGTCGACAGGGGGCAAGTAATTCACCCCTCCACTTT. Translation: CASSRQGASNSPLHF.

The V gene is TRBV4-1, the J gene TRBJ2-3, with 14 bases that match TRBD2. V was pared by 6 bases and J by 1 base, with 6 bases of the junction left unmatched. This CDR3 spans 17 amino acids. CDR1 is MGHRA, CDR2 YSYEKL, per germline. The CDR3 region has the DNA TGCGCCAGCAGTTATGGACTAGCGGGGGGAGGCACAGATACGCAGTATTTT. Translating gives CASSYGLAGGGTDTQYF.

This chain uses TRBV6-1 with TRBJ1-5; a possible D gene is TRBD1 (6 bases). Trimming took 1 base from V and 5 from J, leaving 12 bases between them. CDR1 and CDR2 from the germline V gene are MNHNS and SASEGT. This CDR3 spans 15 amino acids. CDR3 protein: CASSEVGARYQPQHF. Written as DNA, the CDR3 is TGTGCCAGCAGTGAAGTGGGGGCGAGATATCAGCCCCAGCATTTT.

This chain connects TRBV5-1 to TRBJ1-4, with 7 positions matching TRBD1. CDR3 length equals 14 residues. CDR1 is SGHRS and CDR2 is YFSETQ in the germline V gene. V dropped 4 bases and J dropped 7; count of bases not matched to a gene: 7. CDR3 bases: TGCGCCAGCAGCCCCGGAAGGGGGCGTGAAAAACTGTTTTTT. Translated, it gives CASSPGRGREKLFF.

This chain joins TRBV27 and TRBJ2-2; 10 nucleotides line up with TRBD1. The J segment lost 3 bases and the V segment lost 5 bases, leaving 9 bases of the junction unmatched. The CDR3 runs to 17 residues. Germline lookup yields CDR1 MNHEY and CDR2 SMNVEV (reference sequence). The CDR3 spells CASSATGGAWYTGELFF. CDR3 in DNA: TGTGCCAGCAGTGCGACAGGGGGCGCGTGGTACACCGGGGAGCTGTTTTTT.

This clone was counted once. The chain combines TRBV5-1 with TRBJ2-7, with a weak D call TRBD1 (5 bases). Trimming removed 0 bases from V and 6 bases from J, with 13 bases in between. Looked up from germline, CDR1 is SGHRS and CDR2 is YFSETQ. The length of the CDR3 is 14 residues. For the CDR3, the DNA is TGCGCCAGCAGCTTGGAGGCAGGGCAGGGCGAGCAGTACTTC. Protein product: CASSLEAGQGEQYF.

On this clone itself: Other nucleotide sequences from this sample produce the same CDR3. The rearrangement links TRBV27 to TRBJ2-5; D possibly corresponds to TRBD2 (6 bases). This CDR3 comprises 14 residues. Trimming took 5 bases from V and 5 from J, leaving 15 bases between them. Per the germline V gene, CDR1 is MNHEY and CDR2 is SMNVEV (reference sequence). CDR3: CASSPGLPGETQYF. Written as DNA, the CDR3 is TGTGCCAGCAGTCCGGGACTCCCGGGGGAGACCCAGTACTTC.

The chain combines TRBV11-2 with TRBJ2-3; 8 bases line up with TRBD1. V lost 5 bases and J lost 2; bases outside the gene matches: 9. Germline CDR1 is SGHAT and CDR2 is FQNNGV. The CDR3 has 16 residues. CDR3 protein: CASSGRQGFHTDTQYF. CDR3 sequence (DNA): TGTGCCAGCAGCGGCCGACAGGGGTTTCACACAGATACGCAGTATTTT.

This clone was seen once. The gene calls are TRBV27 and TRBJ1-5; the match to TRBD1 covers 7 bases. This CDR3 comprises 15 residues. With 0 bases clipped from V and 5 bases from J, the junction kept 4 bases outside the gene matches. In germline, CDR1 is MNHEY, CDR2 SMNVEV (reference sequence). The CDR3 protein is CASSLSGTVDQPQHF. The CDR3 DNA sequence: TGTGCCAGCAGTTTATCCGGGACAGTGGATCAGCCCCAGCATTTT.

J is TRBJ2-7 and V is TRBV5-1; 9 bases fit TRBD1. The CDR3 totals 17 residues. Per germline, CDR1 SGHRS and CDR2 YFSETQ. Losses at the gene ends were 4 bases for V and 6 bases for J; bases not matched to a gene: 17. The CDR3 DNA reads TGCGCCAGCAGCCGACCCGGGACAGGGCTCGGCGGGAGCGAGCAGTACTTC. This sequence encodes CASSRPGTGLGGSEQYF.

The rearrangement joins TRBV6-5 to TRBJ1-6, with 7 bases lining up with TRBD1. Trimming removed 5 bases from V and 9 bases from J; junction bases left unmatched: 10. Germline loops: CDR1 MNHEY, CDR2 SVGAGI. The CDR3 extends over 15 amino acids. Here the CDR3 reads CASSGADRVGSPLHF. The CDR3, as DNA: TGTGCCAGCAGTGGCGCCGACAGGGTGGGTTCACCCCTCCACTTT.

The J gene is TRBJ2-6, the V gene TRBV5-4; 7 bases are a match to TRBD2. This CDR3 is 18 amino acids long. Unmatched junction bases numbered 13, after V lost 4 bases and J lost 3 bases. Germline-derived CDR1 and CDR2 are SGHNT and YYREEE (reference sequence). CDR3 region: CASSPPGGMLSGANVLTF. Written as DNA, the CDR3 is TGTGCCAGCAGCCCGCCGGGGGGTATGCTGAGTGGGGCCAACGTCCTGACTTTC.

The V gene is TRBV7-8, the J gene TRBJ2-3, with D unclear. Trimming left V 3 bases short and J 4 bases short, with 8 bases between. CDR1 SGHVS and CDR2 FQNEAQ come from the germline V gene. CDR3 length equals 13 residues. The CDR3: CASSFLGSDTQYF. In DNA form, the CDR3 reads TGTGCCAGCAGCTTCCTCGGGTCAGATACGCAGTATTTT.

V and J are TRBV7-2 and TRBJ1-3; D not resolved. This CDR3 has 16 amino acids. V was trimmed by 1 base and J by 0 bases, leaving 10 bases between them. The germline V gene has CDR1 SGHTA and CDR2 FQGNSA. The CDR3 spells CASSLVFGLSGNTIYF. The CDR3 DNA is TGTGCCAGCAGCTTAGTCTTCGGCCTCTCTGGAAACACCATATATTTT.

The V and J genes are TRBV7-2 and TRBJ2-3; the match to TRBD1 covers 9 bases. V trimming: 0 bases; J trimming: 3 bases; junction bases outside the gene matches: 4. The CDR3 sequence is 16 residues long. The germline gives CDR1 SGHTA, CDR2 FQGNSA. The CDR3 nucleotides read TGTGCCAGCAGCTTAGCCGGACAGGGGTGGACAGATACGCAGTATTTT. Its translation: CASSLAGQGWTDTQYF.

About this clone: Other DNA sequences from this sample encode an identical CDR3 as well. J is TRBJ2-5 and V is TRBV18; the match to TRBD2 covers 13 bases. CDR1 is KGHSH, CDR2 LQKENI, per germline. The trim removed 6 bases at V and 2 bases at J, leaving 3 bases unmatched. The length of the CDR3 is 15 residues. The CDR3: CASSGTSGNQETQYF. The CDR3 nucleotides are TGTGCCAGCTCCGGGACTAGCGGGAATCAAGAGACCCAGTACTTC. Based on the CDR3 plus reference TRBV18 and TRBJ2-5, the full variable domain is NAGVMQNPRHLVRRRGQEARLRCSPMKGHSHVYWYRQLPEEGLKFMVYLQKENIIDESGMPKERFSAEFPKEGPSILRIQQVVRGDSAAYFCASSGTSGNQETQYFGPGTRLLVL.

The CDR3 region is CASSQGRTGYQPQHF. The CDR3 DNA reads TGCGCCAGCAGCCAAGGGAGGACAGGGTATCAGCCCCAGCATTTT. The V call is TRBV4-1, the J call TRBJ1-5, with TRBD1 matching 8 bases. Germline CDR1 MGHRA, CDR2 YSYEKL. The CDR3 length is 15 residues. V dropped 1 base and J dropped 5; count of bases not matched to a gene: 4.

The chain joins TRBV7-2 to TRBJ2-5; 8 bases line up with TRBD2. The CDR3 has 15 amino acids. J was trimmed by 5 bases and V by 1 base; bases with no gene match: 6. The germline gives CDR1 SGHTA, CDR2 FQGNSA. The CDR3 here is CASSLDGSGGETQYF. The CDR3 region has the DNA TGTGCCAGCAGCTTAGACGGCTCGGGAGGGGAGACCCAGTACTTC. Complete variable domain (other parts from reference TRBV7-2 and TRBJ2-5): GAGVSQSPSNKVTEKGKDVELRCDPISGHTALYWYRQSLGQGLEFLIYFQGNSAPDKSGLPSDRFSAERTGGSVSTLTIQRTQQEDSAVYLCASSLDGSGGETQYFGPGTRLLVL.

This chain links TRBV10-3 with TRBJ2-3, with 12 positions matching TRBD1. With V trimmed by 6 bases and J by 2 bases, 6 bases remained unmatched. The CDR3 runs to 16 residues. The germline gives CDR1 ENHRY, CDR2 SYGVKD. CDR3 nucleotides: TGTGCCATCAGCGGGACAGGGGGCACAATCACAGATACGCAGTATTTT. Translating gives CAISGTGGTITDTQYF.

The table lists this clone with a few counts. The sample carries other DNA sequences with the same CDR3. The genes are TRBV6-5 and TRBJ1-5; D possibly corresponds to TRBD1 (5 bases). The germline CDR1 and CDR2 sequences are MNHEY and SVGAGI. The CDR3 spans 13 residues. V was clipped by 6 bases and J by 7 bases, with 13 bases between them. CDR3 protein: CASSRQINQPQHF. CDR3 coding DNA: TGTGCCAGCAGCAGACAGATAAACCAGCCCCAGCATTTT.

V is TRBV6-1 and J is TRBJ1-5; tentative D call: TRBD1 (5 bases). This CDR3 has 13 residues. With 6 bases removed from V and 9 bases from J, the gap between germline ends came to 15 bases. CDR1 MNHNS and CDR2 SASEGT come from the germline V gene. The CDR3 DNA sequence: TGTGCCAGCAGGAGTAGGGGCAGTCGGCCCCAGCATTTT. It specifies CASRSRGSRPQHF.

The chain couples TRBV9 to TRBJ2-2, with 10 bases identical to TRBD2. This CDR3 is built from 17 residues. Germline V CDR1 and CDR2: SGDLS, YYNGEE. The ends lost 0 bases at V and 2 bases at J; junction bases unmatched: 4. CDR3 in amino acids: CASSVVRTSGNTGELFF. The CDR3, as DNA: TGTGCCAGCAGCGTAGTCCGGACTAGCGGAAACACCGGGGAGCTGTTTTTT.

This clone has only one observation. The chain has TRBV6-1 and TRBJ1-6; maybe TRBD1 (5 bases). The CDR3 runs 20 residues. V lost 2 bases and J 6 bases, leaving 26 bases between the germline ends. CDR1 is MNHNS, CDR2 SASEGT, per germline. The CDR3 sequence: CASSEFPPEAGIVRNSPLHF. CDR3 coding DNA: TGTGCCAGCAGTGAATTCCCCCCCGAAGCAGGGATCGTCCGTAATTCACCCCTCCACTTT.

The rearrangement links TRBV21-1 to TRBJ2-7; TRBD1 is the table's D call, not checked against the DNA. TRBV21-1 is an annotated pseudogene. The CDR3 length is 13 residues. DNA of the CDR3: TGTGCCAGCATGAGACAGGGGGCGTACGAGCAGTACTTC. Amino acid sequence: CASMRQGAYEQYF.

CDR3 residues: CASSSRGHGNQPQHF. The CDR3 bases are TGTGCCAGCAGTTCCAGGGGGCATGGCAATCAGCCCCAGCATTTT. This sequence joins TRBV27 and TRBJ1-5; 8 bases are shared with TRBD1. With V trimmed by 4 bases and J by 2 bases, 4 bases remained unmatched. The germline V gene encodes CDR1 MNHEY and CDR2 SMNVEV (reference sequence). The CDR3 consists of 15 residues.